These 5 T cell receptor beta chains were sequenced from one sample in a study of blood T cell repertoires in COVID-19. Assay used: immunoSEQ multiplex PCR; TCRdb lists only in-frame clones, some missing. Among a few hundred thousand clones listed, over 75% were seen once. Sequenced: PBMCs or T cells enriched from blood (not recorded which). The receptors originated from a woman aged 40 to 49 who had recovered from COVID-19.

The V gene is TRBV30, the J gene TRBJ2-7; 9 bases line up with TRBD2. V gave up 4 bases and J gave up 7 bases; unmatched junction bases: 8. The length of the CDR3 is 13 residues. Germline V gene data show CDR1 as GTSNPN and CDR2 as SVGIG (reference sequence). The CDR3 region is CAWKASGIGEQYF. Here the CDR3 DNA reads TGTGCCTGGAAGGCTAGCGGGATAGGGGAGCAGTACTTC.

V gene TRBV6-5 combines with J gene TRBJ2-5, with 8 bases fitting TRBD1. V was pared by 2 bases and J by 2 bases, with 4 bases of the junction left unmatched. The V gene's germline CDR1 is MNHEY and CDR2 SVGAGI. There are 15 residues in the CDR3. The chain's CDR3 is CASSYTGGWQETQYF. CDR3 nucleotides: TGTGCCAGCAGTTACACAGGGGGGTGGCAAGAGACCCAGTACTTC.

This clone came up once. Other DNA sequences in the same sample also yield this CDR3. V usage is TRBV24-1 and J usage is TRBJ1-5; 8 bases line up with TRBD1. The CDR3 has 15 residues. With 4 bases clipped from V and 2 bases from J, the junction kept 3 bases outside the gene matches. Germline-derived CDR1 and CDR2 are KGHDR and SFDVKD. The CDR3, as DNA: TGTGCCACCAGTGAACCGGGACAGGGCAATCAGCCCCAGCATTTT. It codes for CATSEPGQGNQPQHF.

The chain is built from TRBV29-1 and TRBJ1-1; D perhaps matches TRBD1 (5 bases). The CDR3 has 14 amino acids. The V gene lost 1 base and the J gene lost 5 bases, with 14 bases spanning the gap. CDR1 and CDR2 (germline): SQVTM, ANQGSEA. CDR3 DNA: TGCAGCGTTGAAGCACTAATGGGGGGGACTGAAGCTTTCTTT. Translated, it gives CSVEALMGGTEAFF.

The chain is built from TRBV11-3 and TRBJ1-4; possibly TRBD1 for D (5 bases). This CDR3 region has 15 residues. Trimming took 1 base from V and 4 from J, leaving 10 bases between them. Germline assignment: CDR1 SGHNT and CDR2 YENEEA. The CDR3 nucleotides are TGTGCCAGCAGCTTAGTTCCGGGGGATAATGAAAAACTGTTTTTT. This codes for CASSLVPGDNEKLFF.